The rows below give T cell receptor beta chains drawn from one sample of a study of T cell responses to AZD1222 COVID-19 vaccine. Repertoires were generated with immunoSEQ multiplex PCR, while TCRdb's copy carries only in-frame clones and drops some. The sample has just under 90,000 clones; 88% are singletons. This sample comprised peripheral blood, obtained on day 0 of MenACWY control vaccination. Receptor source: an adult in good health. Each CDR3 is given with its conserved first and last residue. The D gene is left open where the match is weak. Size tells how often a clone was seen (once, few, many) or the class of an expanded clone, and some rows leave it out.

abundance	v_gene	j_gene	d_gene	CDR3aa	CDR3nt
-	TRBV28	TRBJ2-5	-	CASSSRRDRETQYF	TGTGCCAGCAGTTCCCGCAGGGATCGGGAGACCCAGTACTTC
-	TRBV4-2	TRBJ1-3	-	CASSQVAQGSGNTIYF	TGTGCCAGCAGCCAAGTCGCGCAGGGGAGTGGAAACACCATATATTTT
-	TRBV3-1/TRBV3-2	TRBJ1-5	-	CASSQGLQGMGNQPQHF	TGTGCCAGCAGCCAAGGTCTACAGGGTATGGGCAATCAGCCCCAGCATTTT
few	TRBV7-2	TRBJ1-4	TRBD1	CASSPTGVTNEKLFF	TGTGCCAGCAGCCCCACAGGGGTAACTAATGAAAAACTGTTTTTT
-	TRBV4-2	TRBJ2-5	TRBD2	CASSPNQRSGGTQETQYF	TGTGCCAGCAGCCCCAACCAAAGAAGCGGGGGGACCCAAGAGACCCAGTACTTC
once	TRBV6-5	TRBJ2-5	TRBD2	CASSPTAGEETQYF	TGTGCCAGCAGTCCGACGGCGGGGGAAGAGACCCAGTACTTC
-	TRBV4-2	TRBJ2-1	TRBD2	CASSQAGTSNEQFF	TGTGCCAGCAGCCAAGCCGGGACTAGCAATGAGCAGTTCTTC
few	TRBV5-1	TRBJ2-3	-	CASSFDGGPTDTQYF	TGCGCCAGCAGCTTTGATGGGGGACCCACAGATACGCAGTATTTT
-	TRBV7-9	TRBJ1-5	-	CASSLGHMGPNQPQHF	TGTGCCAGCAGCCTCGGCCACATGGGACCTAATCAGCCCCAGCATTTT
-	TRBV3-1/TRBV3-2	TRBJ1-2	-	CASSQDPGLGYGYTF	TGTGCCAGCAGCCAAGATCCGGGATTGGGGTATGGCTACACCTTC
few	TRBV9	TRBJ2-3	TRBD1	CASSVEGASTDTQYF	TGTGCCAGCAGCGTAGAGGGGGCTAGCACAGATACGCAGTATTTT
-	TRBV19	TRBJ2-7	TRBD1	CASSADRGYEQYF	TGTGCCAGTAGTGCGGACAGGGGTTACGAGCAGTACTTC
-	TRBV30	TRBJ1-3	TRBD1	CAWDTGGAGNTIYF	TGTGCCTGGGATACAGGGGGAGCTGGAAACACCATATATTTT
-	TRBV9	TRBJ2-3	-	CASSVAGWTDTQYF	TGTGCCAGCAGCGTAGCGGGATGGACAGATACGCAGTATTTT
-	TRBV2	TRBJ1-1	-	CASSELTRNTEAFF	TGTGCCAGCAGTGAACTGACAAGGAACACTGAAGCTTTCTTT
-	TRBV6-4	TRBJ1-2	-	CASSDLGGFGGYTF	TGTGCCAGCAGTGACTTAGGGGGATTTGGAGGCTACACCTTC
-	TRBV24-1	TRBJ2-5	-	CATSEPGGETQYF	TGTGCCACCAGTGAGCCCGGAGGGGAGACCCAGTACTTC
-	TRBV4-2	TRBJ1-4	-	CASSQVGGATNEKLFF	TGTGCCAGCAGCCAAGTTGGAGGGGCAACTAATGAAAAACTGTTTTTT
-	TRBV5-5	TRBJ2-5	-	CASSLAAQETQYF	TGTGCCAGCAGCTTGGCGGCCCAAGAGACCCAGTACTTC
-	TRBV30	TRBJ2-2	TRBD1	CAWSGWQGDTGELFF	TGTGCCTGGAGTGGGTGGCAGGGGGACACCGGGGAGCTGTTTTTT
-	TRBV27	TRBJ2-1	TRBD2	CASRLAGGDEQFF	TGTGCCAGCAGACTAGCGGGGGGAGATGAGCAGTTCTTC
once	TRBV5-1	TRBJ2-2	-	CASSADGSNTGELFF	TGCGCCAGCAGCGCCGACGGATCGAACACCGGGGAGCTGTTTTTT
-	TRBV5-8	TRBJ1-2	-	CASSLDSGIYGYTF	TGTGCCAGCAGCTTGGATTCCGGGATTTATGGCTACACCTTC
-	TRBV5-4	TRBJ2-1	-	CASRRSSGGEQFF	TGTGCCAGCAGAAGATCCTCGGGCGGTGAGCAGTTCTTC
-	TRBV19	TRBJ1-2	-	CASSLPEDNYGYTF	TGTGCCAGTAGCCTCCCCGAGGATAACTATGGCTACACCTTC
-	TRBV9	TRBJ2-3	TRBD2	CASSASGDSTDTQYF	TGTGCCAGCAGCGCCAGCGGGGATAGCACAGATACGCAGTATTTT
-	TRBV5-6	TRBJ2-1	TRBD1	CASSFRQGAHEQFF	TGTGCCAGCAGCTTCCGCCAGGGGGCCCATGAGCAGTTCTTC
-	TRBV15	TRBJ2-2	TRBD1	CATSTGTGDTGELFF	TGTGCCACCAGTACCGGGACAGGGGACACCGGGGAGCTGTTTTTT
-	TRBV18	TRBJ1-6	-	CASSTLLDSANSPLHF	TGTGCCAGCTCAACGCTACTTGACAGTGCTAATTCACCCCTCCACTTT
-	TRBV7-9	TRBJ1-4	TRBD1	CASSSTTGLSEKLFF	TGTGCCAGCAGCTCGACGACAGGGTTGAGTGAAAAACTGTTTTTT
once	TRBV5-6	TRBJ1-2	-	CASSGSWTNYGYTF	TGTGCCAGCAGCGGATCCTGGACTAACTATGGCTACACCTTC
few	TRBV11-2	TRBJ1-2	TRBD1	CASSQLGGQGTYGYTF	TGTGCCAGCAGCCAACTAGGTGGACAGGGGACCTATGGCTACACCTTC
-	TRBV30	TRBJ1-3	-	CAWGGFGNTIYF	TGTGCCTGGGGGGGCTTTGGAAACACCATATATTTT
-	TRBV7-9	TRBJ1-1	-	CASRRPGYPGAFF	TGTGCCAGCAGACGTCCGGGGTACCCAGGAGCTTTCTTT
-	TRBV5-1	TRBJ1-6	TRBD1	CASSRDSDKPLHF	TGCGCCAGCAGCAGGGACAGCGACAAACCCCTCCACTTT
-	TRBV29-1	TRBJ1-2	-	CSVYDRDGYTF	TGCAGCGTTTATGACAGAGATGGCTACACCTTC
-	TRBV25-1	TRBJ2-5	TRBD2	CASSEWVSGGEETQYF	TGTGCCAGCAGTGAATGGGTTAGCGGGGGTGAGGAGACCCAGTACTTC
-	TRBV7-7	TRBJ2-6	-	CASSDGTPWAGANVLTF	TGTGCCAGCAGCGACGGGACCCCATGGGCTGGGGCCAACGTCCTGACTTTC
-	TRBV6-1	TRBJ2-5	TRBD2	CASRPTSGGQETQYF	TGTGCCAGCAGACCGACTAGCGGGGGACAAGAGACCCAGTACTTC
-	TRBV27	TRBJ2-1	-	CASHGGGDPYNEQFF	TGTGCCAGCCACGGAGGCGGGGATCCCTACAATGAGCAGTTCTTC
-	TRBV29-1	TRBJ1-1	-	CSGGGTEAFF	TGCAGCGGCGGTGGCACTGAAGCTTTCTTT
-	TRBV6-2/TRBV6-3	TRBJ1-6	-	CASSNPQVPLHF	TGTGCCAGCAGTAACCCACAGGTACCCCTCCACTTT